These 17 T cell receptor beta chains came from one sample sequenced in a study of OX40 agonist ivuxolimab in advanced cancers. Profiled with immunoSEQ multiplex PCR; TCRdb holds only in-frame clones, not every one. The data hold approximately 92,000 clones, with about 84% observed a single time. Material: CD4+ or CD8+ T cells sorted from blood, obtained in a trial of the OX40 agonist ivuxolimab. These receptors all stem from an adult with an advanced solid tumor such as melanoma, head and neck, liver or kidney cancer.

This sequence joins TRBV6-5 and TRBJ2-3, with D perhaps matching TRBD2 (5 bases). The CDR3 consists of 16 residues. The V end was cut by 4 bases, the J end by 5 bases, with 19 bases between. Germline values: CDR1 MNHEY, CDR2 SVGAGI. The CDR3 DNA is TGTGCCAGCAGTTTCCGAGGCCCGGGGTCAAGAGATACGCAGTATTTT. Its translation: CASSFRGPGSRDTQYF.

The J gene is TRBJ1-1, the V gene TRBV18, with TRBD1 identical over 8 bases. J lost 8 bases, V lost 5 bases, and 4 bases had no gene match. The CDR3 spans 12 residues. From germline, CDR1 is KGHSH and CDR2 LQKENI. In nucleotides, the CDR3 is TGTGCCAGCTCAGCCCGGGACAGGGAAGCTTTCTTT. Its protein is CASSARDREAFF. The whole variable domain, filled in from reference TRBV18 and TRBJ1-1, reads NAGVMQNPRHLVRRRGQEARLRCSPMKGHSHVYWYRQLPEEGLKFMVYLQKENIIDESGMPKERFSAEFPKEGPSILRIQQVVRGDSAAYFCASSARDREAFFGQGTRLTVV.

The CDR3 reads CASSLDGPYEQYF. Written as DNA, the CDR3 is TGTGCCAGCAGCTTAGATGGGCCCTACGAGCAGTACTTC. The chain joins TRBV11-2 to TRBJ2-7; no firm D call. The CDR3 loop spans 13 amino acids. Germline CDR1 reads SGHAT; CDR2 reads FQNNGV. Trimming removed 0 bases from V and 2 bases from J, with 5 bases in between.

The chain links TRBV7-9 to TRBJ2-7; D perhaps matches TRBD2 (5 bases). The ends were cut back, 5 bases at V and 3 bases at J, with 20 bases in the middle. The CDR3 is 16 amino acids. Germline CDR1 reads SEHNR; CDR2 reads FQNEAQ (reference sequence). In DNA, the CDR3 is TGTGCCAGCAGCAGCCCTCGTGCGGAGGCAGGCTACGAGCAGTACTTC. Translating it yields CASSSPRAEAGYEQYF.

This chain links TRBV4-3 with TRBJ2-1; D gene uncertain. In germline, CDR1 is LGHNA, CDR2 YSLEER. This CDR3 comprises 16 residues. V shed 4 bases and J shed 4 bases, with 17 bases lying between them. CDR3 in DNA: TGCGCCAGCAGCCCACTGACGGGCGAGCGATACAATGAGCAGTTCTTC. Amino acids: CASSPLTGERYNEQFF.

The CDR3 is CASSYPGPSRRAFF. The CDR3 region has the DNA TGTGCCAGCAGTTACCCCGGACCCAGCAGGAGGGCTTTCTTT. The chain combines TRBV6-5 with TRBJ1-1; D is undetermined. Germline CDR1 and CDR2: MNHEY and SVGAGI. The CDR3 is 14 residues long. The V end lost 2 bases, the J end lost 11 bases, and 18 bases lay between the germline ends.

V gene TRBV7-3 combines with J gene TRBJ2-1, with 7 bases matching TRBD1. The CDR3 contains 16 residues. The trim removed 5 bases at V and 2 bases at J, leaving 9 bases unmatched. Germline CDR1 SGHTA, CDR2 FQGTGA. CDR3 sequence (DNA): TGTGCCAGCAGCCCTCGACAGGGACGGACCTACAATGAGCAGTTCTTC. Protein: CASSPRQGRTYNEQFF.

The rearrangement joins TRBV2 to TRBJ1-1; TRBD1 agrees at 9 bases. This CDR3 contains 16 residues. J was trimmed by 1 base and V by 6 bases; bases with no gene match: 9. Germline V lookup: CDR1 SNHLY, CDR2 FYNNEI. The CDR3 DNA reads TGTGCCAGCAGGAAAGGGCCGGGACAGGGGAACACTGAAGCTTTCTTT. It encodes CASRKGPGQGNTEAFF.

The chain carries TRBV5-4 and TRBJ2-3; possible D gene TRBD2, 7 bases. Germline V CDR1 and CDR2: SGHNT, YYREEE (reference sequence). This CDR3 contains 16 residues. The germline V and J ends were trimmed by 4 bases and 0 bases, with 15 bases remaining between them. The CDR3 protein is CASSLGGRVSTDTQYF. As DNA, the CDR3 is TGTGCCAGCAGCCTCGGGGGGCGGGTAAGCACAGATACGCAGTATTTT.

The chain combines TRBV30 with TRBJ2-7; D tentatively reads TRBD1 or TRBD2 (5 bases each). Trimming shortened V by 4 bases and J by 6 bases, and 16 bases separated the two germline ends. CDR3 size: 13 residues. Per germline, CDR1 GTSNPN and CDR2 SVGIG (reference sequence). CDR3 in amino acids: CAWTVGVGVEQYF. The CDR3 DNA reads TGTGCCTGGACCGTAGGGGTCGGGGTCGAGCAGTACTTC.

The chain couples TRBV25-1 to TRBJ1-1; D uncertain. Germline CDR1 and CDR2: MGHDK and SYGVNS. The CDR3 spans 13 residues. The germline V and J ends were trimmed by 5 bases and 0 bases, with 7 bases remaining between them. CDR3 nucleotide sequence: TGTGCCAGCAGTAAACTTATGAACACTGAAGCTTTCTTT. Protein: CASSKLMNTEAFF.

This chain connects TRBV6-6 to TRBJ2-7; TRBD1 aligns across 8 bases. The V and J ends lost 5 bases and 2 bases, in that order; junction bases with no gene match: 2. The germline CDR1 and CDR2 sequences are MNHNY and SVGAGI (reference sequence). The CDR3 is made up of 13 amino acids. In DNA, the CDR3 is TGTGCCAGCAGTAAGGACAGGGCCTACGAGCAGTACTTC. Translating gives CASSKDRAYEQYF.

V gene TRBV30 combines with J gene TRBJ1-2; D remains unclear. The CDR3 runs 14 residues. Germline CDR1 reads GTSNPN; CDR2 reads SVGIG (reference sequence). V was cut by 0 bases and J by 0 bases, with 8 bases left in between. CDR3 nucleotides: TGTGCCTGGAGTGTACAGAACTCTAACTATGGCTACACCTTC. Residues: CAWSVQNSNYGYTF.

The chain has TRBV30 and TRBJ2-7; a possible D gene is TRBD2 (5 bases). This CDR3 is built from 15 residues. Trimming pared 3 bases from V and 0 bases from J, leaving 15 bases between. From germline, CDR1 is GTSNPN and CDR2 SVGIG (reference sequence). The CDR3 nucleotides are TGTGCCTGGAGGAGGTCGTCGGGGATCTCCTACGAGCAGTACTTC. Protein sequence: CAWRRSSGISYEQYF.

The chain carries TRBV19 and TRBJ1-2; D may be TRBD1 (5 bases). Trimming shortened V by 5 bases and J by 5 bases, and 12 bases separated the two germline ends. The CDR3 is 13 residues long. Germline CDR1 LNHDA, CDR2 SQIVND (reference sequence). The CDR3 sequence is CASSAGLNYGYTF. The CDR3, as DNA: TGTGCCAGTAGTGCGGGACTGAATTATGGCTACACCTTC.

This CDR3 reads CTSSFPRSGGARDEQFF. Here the CDR3 DNA reads TGCACCAGCAGCTTCCCGAGGAGCGGGGGGGCAAGAGATGAGCAGTTCTTC. The chain has TRBV1 and TRBJ2-1; the tabulated D call, TRBD2, remains unverified against the DNA. TRBV1 is a known pseudogene. The CDR3 length is 17 residues.

The V gene is TRBV5-1, the J gene TRBJ2-2; possibly TRBD2 for D (5 bases). The V end was cut by 0 bases, the J end by 7 bases, with 10 bases between. Germline values: CDR1 SGHRS, CDR2 YFSETQ. CDR3 size: 14 residues. CDR3 amino acids: CASSLGGKVGELFF. CDR3 coding DNA: TGCGCCAGCAGCTTGGGAGGGAAGGTCGGGGAGCTGTTTTTT.